This T cell receptor beta chain was recovered during a study of identical twins. General study points: Reduced insertions were recorded for abundant cord blood beta clonotypes, with no such pattern in memory repertoires. The authors noted that invariant MAIT and iNKT cells could partly confound zero-insertion analyses.

This clonotype was recorded many times. Its antigen is undetermined. Looked up from germline, CDR1 is DFQATT and CDR2 is SNEGSKA (reference sequence). The CDR3 has 16 residues. The V gene end was trimmed by 1 base and the J gene end by 6 bases; junction bases not matched to a gene: 11. After template switching added a universal primer site, the resulting cDNA carried unique molecular identifiers. TCRdb re-derived calls from the 5' RACE reads in MiXCR, one entry per CDR3 protein. The sample holds about 290,000 distinct CDR3 sequences; roughly 9.7% are singletons and the top ten take 6% to 8.5%. This sample also appeared in a second study, on yellow fever vaccine responses in identical twins.

Sequences were obtained from CD8+ T cells sorted from blood. The TCR comes from a woman younger than 35 in good health. The chain joins TRBV20-1 to TRBJ2-3; 9 nucleotides line up with TRBD2. CDR3 DNA: TGCAGTGCTAGAGCCTCGACTAGCGGCCTAGGTGATACGCAGTATTTT. This gives the protein CSARASTSGLGDTQYF.